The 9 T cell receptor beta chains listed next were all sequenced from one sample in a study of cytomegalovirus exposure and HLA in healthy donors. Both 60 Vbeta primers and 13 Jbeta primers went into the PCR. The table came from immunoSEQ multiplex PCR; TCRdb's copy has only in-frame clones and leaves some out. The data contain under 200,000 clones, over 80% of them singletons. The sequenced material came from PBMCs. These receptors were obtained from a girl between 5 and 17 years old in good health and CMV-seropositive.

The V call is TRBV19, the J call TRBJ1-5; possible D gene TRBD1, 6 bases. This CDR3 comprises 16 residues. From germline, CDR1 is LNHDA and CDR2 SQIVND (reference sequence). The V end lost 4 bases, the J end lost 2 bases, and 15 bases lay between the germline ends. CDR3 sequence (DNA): TGTGCCAGTAGTAGCGTCCCAGGGGTTCGCAATCAGCCCCAGCATTTT. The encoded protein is CASSSVPGVRNQPQHF.

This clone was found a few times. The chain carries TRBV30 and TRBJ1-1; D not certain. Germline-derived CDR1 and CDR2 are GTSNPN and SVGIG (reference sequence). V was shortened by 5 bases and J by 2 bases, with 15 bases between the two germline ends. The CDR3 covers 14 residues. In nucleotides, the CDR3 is TGTGCCTGGGGGCCGTTTAAGACAAACACTGAAGCTTTCTTT. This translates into CAWGPFKTNTEAFF.

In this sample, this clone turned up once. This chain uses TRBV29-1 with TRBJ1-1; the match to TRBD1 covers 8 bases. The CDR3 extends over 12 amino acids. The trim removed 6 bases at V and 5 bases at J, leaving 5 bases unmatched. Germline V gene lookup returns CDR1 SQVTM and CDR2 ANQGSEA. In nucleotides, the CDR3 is TGCAGCGTCGGGAGACAGGGGACTGAAGCTTTCTTT. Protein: CSVGRQGTEAFF.

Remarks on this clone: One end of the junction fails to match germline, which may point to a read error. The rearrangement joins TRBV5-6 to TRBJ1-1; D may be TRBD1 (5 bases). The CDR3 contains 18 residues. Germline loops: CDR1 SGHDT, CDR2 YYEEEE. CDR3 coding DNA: TGTGCCAGCACCTTGGATAGTTCGGTGGGGGGAGGAGCAACTGAAGCTTTCTTT. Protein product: CASTLDSSVGGGATEAFF.

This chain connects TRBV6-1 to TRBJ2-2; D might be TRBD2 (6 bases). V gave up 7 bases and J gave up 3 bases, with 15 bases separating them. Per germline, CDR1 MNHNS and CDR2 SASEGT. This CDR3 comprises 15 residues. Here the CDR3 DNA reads TGTGCCAGCAACCTCCTTCGGAGGGACACCGGGGAGCTGTTTTTT. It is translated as CASNLLRRDTGELFF.

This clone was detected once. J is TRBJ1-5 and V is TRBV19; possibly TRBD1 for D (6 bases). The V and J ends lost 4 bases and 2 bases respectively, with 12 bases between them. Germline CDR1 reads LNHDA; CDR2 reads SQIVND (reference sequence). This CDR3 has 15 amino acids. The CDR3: CASSKPNRGNQPQHF. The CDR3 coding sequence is TGTGCCAGTAGTAAACCGAACAGGGGCAATCAGCCCCAGCATTTT.

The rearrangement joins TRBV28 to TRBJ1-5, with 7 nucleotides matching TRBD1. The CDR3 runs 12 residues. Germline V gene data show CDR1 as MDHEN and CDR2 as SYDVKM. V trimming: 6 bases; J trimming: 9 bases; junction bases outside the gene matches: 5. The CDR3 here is CASSRGGGPQHF. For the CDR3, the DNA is TGTGCCAGCAGCCGAGGGGGCGGGCCCCAGCATTTT.

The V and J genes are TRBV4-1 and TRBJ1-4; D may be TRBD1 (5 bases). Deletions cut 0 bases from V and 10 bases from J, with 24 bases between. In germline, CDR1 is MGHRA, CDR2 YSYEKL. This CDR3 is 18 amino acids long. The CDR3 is CASSQDMKVRTLRGKLFF. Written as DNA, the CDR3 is TGCGCCAGCAGCCAAGATATGAAAGTCCGGACCTTAAGGGGAAAACTGTTTTTT.

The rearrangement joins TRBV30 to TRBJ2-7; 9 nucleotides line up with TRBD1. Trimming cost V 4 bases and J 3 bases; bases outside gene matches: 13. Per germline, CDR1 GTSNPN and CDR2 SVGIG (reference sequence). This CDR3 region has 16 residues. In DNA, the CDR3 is TGTGCCTGGACCGGTAGACCCACAGGGGGCGGCTACGAGCAGTACTTC. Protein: CAWTGRPTGGGYEQYF.